The rows below give T cell receptor beta chains drawn from one sample of a study of post-analysis software for immune sequencing data. One entry per CDR3 protein, called by TCRdb with MiXCR from the PCR reads. This sample has 380,000 or so distinct CDR3 sequences, with 30% to 45% found just once. Sample: blood. The source of these receptors is a girl aged 5-17 years with multiple sclerosis. The CDR3 runs from the conserved cysteine through the conserved F or W. The D gene is left open where the match is weak. Not every row has a clone size; where given, it reads once, few, many or a size class.

D | J | V | size | CDR3 | DNA
- | TRBJ2-1 | TRBV3-1 | few | CASSRRTDNEQFF | TGTGCCAGCAGCCGGAGGACGGACAATGAGCAGTTCTTC
TRBD2 | TRBJ2-5 | TRBV11-2 | few | CASSLDSRLAGGPQETQYF | TGTGCCAGCAGCTTAGATTCGAGACTAGCGGGGGGACCCCAAGAGACCCAGTACTTC
- | TRBJ2-3 | TRBV10-3 | - | CATSAREDTQYF | TGTGCCACCAGCGCCCGGGAGGATACGCAGTATTTT
TRBD1 | TRBJ1-1 | TRBV29-1 | few | CSVEGTGATRMNTEAFF | TGCAGCGTTGAAGGGACAGGGGCTACGAGGATGAACACTGAAGCTTTCTTT
- | TRBJ2-3 | TRBV7-9 | - | CASRSRVADTQYF | TGTGCCAGCAGGTCCCGCGTGGCAGATACGCAGTATTTT
- | TRBJ1-5 | TRBV5-1 | few | CASNSQPQHF | TGCGCCAGCAATTCTCAGCCCCAGCATTTT
- | TRBJ1-5 | TRBV2 | few | CASSDLYQPQHF | TGTGCCAGCAGTGACCTTTATCAGCCCCAGCATTTT
- | TRBJ2-7 | TRBV6-6 | - | CASSYSEYEQYF | TGTGCCAGCAGTTATTCGGAGTACGAGCAGTACTTC
- | TRBJ1-1 | TRBV6-2/TRBV6-3 | - | CASTTSPVSEAFF | TGTGCCAGCACCACATCCCCGGTCTCTGAAGCTTTCTTT
TRBD1 | TRBJ2-1 | TRBV19 | few | CASNGDSSYNEQFF | TGTGCCAGTAACGGGGACAGCTCCTACAATGAGCAGTTCTTC
- | TRBJ2-3 | TRBV6-6 | - | CASMDQADTQYF | TGTGCCAGCATGGACCAGGCAGATACGCAGTATTTT
- | TRBJ2-7 | TRBV7-9 | - | CAGSLGTTYEQYF | TGTGCCGGCAGCTTAGGGACAACCTACGAGCAGTACTTC